Shown below are 16 T cell receptor beta chains from a single sample sequenced in a study of cytomegalovirus exposure and HLA in healthy donors. Clones were read by immunoSEQ multiplex PCR, and TCRdb kept only the in-frame ones, dropping some. The sample yields about 190,000 clones, 84% seen once. The sequenced material came from PBMCs. These receptors all stem from a man in his late teens or twenties in good health and CMV-seropositive.

The V gene is TRBV13, the J gene TRBJ1-4, with D perhaps matching TRBD1 (6 bases). The V end lost 1 base, the J end lost 0 bases, and 18 bases lay between the germline ends. Germline-derived CDR1 and CDR2 are PRHDT and FYEKMQ (reference sequence). CDR3 length equals 19 residues. The CDR3 DNA sequence: TGTGCCAGCAGCTTAGCCCACCGGAGGACAGACCCAACTAATGAAAAACTGTTTTTT. This gives the protein CASSLAHRRTDPTNEKLFF. The entire variable domain, with the rest obtained from reference TRBV13 and TRBJ1-4, is as follows: AAGVIQSPRHLIKEKRETATLKCYPIPRHDTVYWYQQGPGQDPQFLISFYEKMQSDKGSIPDRFSAQQFSDYHSELNMSSLELGDSALYFCASSLAHRRTDPTNEKLFFGSGTQLSVL.

The CDR3, as DNA: TGTGCCAGCAGTTTAAGCGGGAGCAATGAGCAGTTCTTC. Protein product: CASSLSGSNEQFF. This chain links TRBV27 with TRBJ2-1; 8 bases map to TRBD2. This CDR3 has 13 residues. The germline V gene encodes CDR1 MNHEY and CDR2 SMNVEV (reference sequence). With 2 bases clipped from V and 6 bases from J, the junction kept 0 bases outside the gene matches.

The chain carries TRBV7-2 and TRBJ1-2; TRBD1 matches at 10 bases. Germline CDR1 SGHTA, CDR2 FQGNSA. Trimming cost V 5 bases and J 6 bases; bases outside gene matches: 6. The CDR3 runs 14 residues. CDR3 region: CASSLFGTGDGYTF. The CDR3 DNA reads as TGTGCCAGCAGCCTGTTCGGGACAGGGGATGGCTACACCTTC.

The chain recombines TRBV5-1 with TRBJ2-2; 7 bases align to TRBD2. Germline V gene data show CDR1 as SGHRS and CDR2 as YFSETQ. The CDR3 has 15 amino acids. The V gene end was trimmed by 3 bases and the J gene end by 0 bases; junction bases not matched to a gene: 2. CDR3 nucleotides: TGCGCCAGCAGCTCCACTAGCGCGAACACCGGGGAGCTGTTTTTT. It yields the protein CASSSTSANTGELFF. The whole variable domain, filled in from reference TRBV5-1 and TRBJ2-2, reads KAGVTQTPRYLIKTRGQQVTLSCSPISGHRSVSWYQQTPGQGLQFLFEYFSETQRNKGNFPGRFSGRQFSNSRSEMNVSTLELGDSALYLCASSSTSANTGELFFGEGSRLTVL.

The rearrangement links TRBV15 to TRBJ2-7, with 9 bases identical to TRBD1. The V gene end was trimmed by 0 bases and the J gene end by 4 bases; junction bases not matched to a gene: 4. Germline assignment: CDR1 LNHNV and CDR2 YYDKDF (reference sequence). This CDR3 spans 15 amino acids. The DNA for the CDR3 is TGTGCCACCAGCAGAGAGGGGGGACAGGGTTACGAGCAGTACTTC. Its translation: CATSREGGQGYEQYF.

This clone was detected only once. This rearrangement joins TRBV9 to TRBJ2-7, with 9 bases aligning to TRBD1. The CDR3 loop spans 14 amino acids. V lost 3 bases, J lost 2 bases, and 3 bases stayed unmatched. Germline CDR1 SGDLS, CDR2 YYNGEE. This CDR3 reads CASSAGTGPYEQYF. In nucleotides, the CDR3 is TGTGCCAGCAGCGCCGGGACAGGGCCCTACGAGCAGTACTTC.

Turning to this clone: A read error may produce the germline difference seen at one junction end. The V gene is TRBV7-9, the J gene TRBJ2-7; no definite D call. Germline V CDR1 and CDR2: SEHNR, FQNEAQ (reference sequence). The CDR3 runs to 11 residues. DNA of the CDR3: TGTGCCTCAGCGAGTTCCTCCGAGCAGTACTTC. Encoded protein: CASASSSEQYF.

The genes are TRBV27 and TRBJ1-5, with 12 bases matching TRBD1. The CDR3 is 14 residues long. Germline V lookup: CDR1 MNHEY, CDR2 SMNVEV (reference sequence). Losses at the gene ends were 6 bases for V and 11 bases for J; bases not matched to a gene: 8. CDR3 protein: CASSPGTGGSAQHF. The CDR3 nucleotides are TGTGCCAGCAGCCCCGGGACAGGGGGCTCGGCCCAGCATTTT.

This chain joins TRBV28 and TRBJ2-7; possible D gene TRBD1, 5 bases. Trimming removed 2 bases from V and 6 bases from J, with 17 bases in between. The length of the CDR3 is 15 residues. Per germline, CDR1 MDHEN and CDR2 SYDVKM. The chain's CDR3 is CASSLVDSVRSEQYF. The CDR3 nucleotides are TGTGCCAGCAGTTTAGTCGACAGCGTTCGTAGCGAGCAGTACTTC. The complete variable domain, with remaining parts taken from reference TRBV28 and TRBJ2-7, reads DVKVTQSSRYLVKRTGEKVFLECVQDMDHENMFWYRQDPGLGLRLIYFSYDVKMKEKGDIPEGYSVSREKKERFSLILESASTNQTSMYLCASSLVDSVRSEQYFGPGTRLTVT.

The rearrangement joins TRBV5-1 to TRBJ1-2; D is perhaps TRBD1 (5 bases). V lost 4 bases and J lost 7, with 20 bases in between. From germline, CDR1 is SGHRS and CDR2 YFSETQ. The CDR3 runs to 15 residues. CDR3 nucleotides: TGCGCCAGCAGCCCTTGGGGGGGGGAATCGGGTGGCTACACCTTC. Translation gives CASSPWGGESGGYTF.

The V gene is TRBV20-1, the J gene TRBJ2-1, with TRBD2 identical over 8 bases. V shed 7 bases, J shed 9 bases, and the junction held 5 bases outside the gene matches. This CDR3 comprises 11 residues. Germline CDR1 reads DFQATT; CDR2 reads SNEGSKA (reference sequence). CDR3 nucleotides: TGCAGTGAGGCGGGAGGATTTGAGCAGTTCTTC. Its protein is CSEAGGFEQFF.

The genes are TRBV7-2 and TRBJ2-5; 11 nucleotides line up with TRBD1. CDR3 length: 15 amino acids. Trimming took 4 bases from V and 6 from J; bases not matched to a gene: 7. Germline V gives CDR1 SGHTA, CDR2 FQGNSA. CDR3 loop: CASSYRDRGMQTQYF. The CDR3 DNA is TGTGCCAGCAGCTACCGGGACAGGGGGATGCAGACCCAGTACTTC. Together with reference TRBV7-2 and TRBJ2-5, the CDR3 gives the full variable domain: GAGVSQSPSNKVTEKGKDVELRCDPISGHTALYWYRQSLGQGLEFLIYFQGNSAPDKSGLPSDRFSAERTGGSVSTLTIQRTQQEDSAVYLCASSYRDRGMQTQYFGPGTRLLVL.

This clone showed up just once. J is TRBJ2-7 and V is TRBV15, with a possible D match to TRBD2 (6 bases). Trimming cost V 1 base and J 3 bases, with 10 bases left between them. CDR1 is LNHNV and CDR2 is YYDKDF in the germline V gene (reference sequence). This CDR3 has 14 amino acids. The CDR3 region has the DNA TGTGCCACCAGCAGAGGGGATAGCGGCTACGAGCAGTACTTC. This codes for CATSRGDSGYEQYF.

The J gene is TRBJ2-7, the V gene TRBV6-5; tentative D call: TRBD1 (5 bases). The CDR3 covers 14 residues. The V end lost 8 bases, the J end lost 0 bases, and 14 bases lay between the germline ends. Germline V gene sequence: CDR1 MNHEY, CDR2 SVGAGI. This chain's CDR3 is CASHRSRSSYEQYF. CDR3 in DNA: TGTGCCAGCCACAGGAGCAGGAGCTCCTACGAGCAGTACTTC.

This chain connects TRBV18 to TRBJ2-3; a weak D match, TRBD1 (5 bases). Between the trimmed V and J ends, which lost 6 bases and 2 bases, there was a span of 9 bases. There are 13 residues in the CDR3. Per germline, CDR1 KGHSH and CDR2 LQKENI. The CDR3 loop is CASSSTDTDTQYF. Written as DNA, the CDR3 is TGTGCCAGCTCGTCGACAGACACAGATACGCAGTATTTT.

The chain uses TRBV29-1 and TRBJ2-3; 10 positions agree with TRBD2. After removal of 7 bases from V and 3 bases from J, the junction contained 7 bases not matched to a gene. There are 14 residues in the CDR3. The germline V gene encodes CDR1 SQVTM and CDR2 ANQGSEA. CDR3 region: CSAAASGRTDTQYF. The CDR3 DNA sequence: TGCAGCGCCGCGGCTAGCGGGAGAACAGATACGCAGTATTTT.